The 5 T cell receptor beta chains below were found in one sample sequenced in a study of cytomegalovirus exposure and HLA in healthy donors. Amplification used 60 Vbeta primers and 13 Jbeta primers. Assay: immunoSEQ multiplex PCR; the TCRdb copy retains only in-frame clones and omits some. There are more than 140,000 clones in the sample; almost 85% occur only once, and more than 1.5% lies in the top ten. Sequencing used PBMCs. All receptors come from a woman in her 40s in good health and CMV-seronegative.

This sequence joins TRBV19 and TRBJ2-2; D may be TRBD1 (5 bases). Germline CDR1 LNHDA, CDR2 SQIVND (reference sequence). The CDR3 loop spans 17 amino acids. Deletions cut 3 bases from V and 1 base from J, with 15 bases between. The CDR3 here is CASSMSWTLRNTGELFF. CDR3 nucleotides: TGTGCCAGTAGTATGAGTTGGACACTCAGGAACACCGGGGAGCTGTTTTTT.

V gene TRBV19 combines with J gene TRBJ2-5; 8 bases fit TRBD1. This CDR3 is built from 16 residues. V lost 3 bases and J lost 1; bases outside the gene matches: 7. The germline V gene has CDR1 LNHDA and CDR2 SQIVND (reference sequence). The CDR3 spells CASSMLVQGGQETQYF. CDR3 nucleotide sequence: TGTGCCAGTAGTATGCTTGTACAGGGGGGCCAAGAGACCCAGTACTTC.

The chain carries TRBV20-1 and TRBJ2-1, with D unclear. The CDR3 is 10 amino acids. The V end lost 5 bases, the J end lost 7 bases, and 6 bases lay between the germline ends. Germline assignment: CDR1 DFQATT and CDR2 SNEGSKA (reference sequence). CDR3 amino acids: CSALRNEQFF. The CDR3 DNA sequence: TGCAGTGCTCTGAGGAATGAGCAGTTCTTC.

The V and J genes are TRBV28 and TRBJ2-7, with a tentative D call TRBD2 (5 bases). The CDR3 runs to 13 residues. Germline V gives CDR1 MDHEN, CDR2 SYDVKM. The V end was cut by 6 bases, the J end by 3 bases, with 12 bases between. CDR3 in DNA: TGTGCCAGCAGGCGAACCGGGGTCTACGAGCAGTACTTC. This translates into CASRRTGVYEQYF.

This chain's CDR3 is CAWSDLEGSGNTIYF. CDR3 DNA sequence: TGTGCCTGGAGTGACTTGGAGGGGTCTGGAAACACCATATATTTT. The gene calls are TRBV30 and TRBJ1-3, with a tentative D call TRBD1 (5 bases). The CDR3 contains 15 residues. With 1 base removed from V and 1 base from J, the gap between germline ends came to 11 bases. From germline, CDR1 is GTSNPN and CDR2 SVGIG (reference sequence).